The 5 T cell receptor beta chains listed next were all sequenced from one sample in a study of T cells after yellow fever vaccination. TCRdb recomputed calls from the 5' RACE reads with MiXCR, one row per CDR3 protein. The sample records about 310,000 distinct CDR3 sequences, around 4% being singletons. The sample here was PBMCs, taken on the day of the yellow fever booster vaccination. The receptors here all came from a man in his late teens or twenties who received the YFV17D yellow fever vaccine.

The chain uses TRBV6-5 and TRBJ1-3; D is undetermined. V lost 2 bases and J 9 bases, leaving 23 bases between the germline ends. CDR1 and CDR2 from the germline V gene are MNHEY and SVGAGI. CDR3 length equals 17 residues. The CDR3 region has the DNA TGTGCCAGCAGTTACCGACCGGTCACAGACCGGAAAGGCACCATATATTTT. Translating it yields CASSYRPVTDRKGTIYF.

This clonotype occurred a few times. The chain uses TRBV5-1 and TRBJ2-1, with 8 bases identical to TRBD1. Germline CDR1 is SGHRS and CDR2 is YFSETQ. This CDR3 contains 15 residues. V lost 4 bases and J lost 6; bases outside the gene matches: 9. The CDR3 nucleotides read TGCGCCAGCAGCCCGGACAGGGCGTCCCGCAATGAGCAGTTCTTC. It translates to CASSPDRASRNEQFF.

This clonotype showed up many times. The chain has TRBV9 and TRBJ1-5, with no clear D. The CDR3 totals 14 residues. V was pared by 0 bases and J by 9 bases, with 13 bases between. Germline assignment: CDR1 SGDLS and CDR2 YYNGEE. CDR3 nucleotides: TGTGCCAGCAGCGTAGGCGACGGACTTGGGCCCCAGCATTTT. Translated, it gives CASSVGDGLGPQHF.

The rearrangement joins TRBV7-9 to TRBJ2-1, with D unclear. The length of the CDR3 is 14 residues. The V gene's germline CDR1 is SEHNR and CDR2 FQNEAQ (reference sequence). Trimming removed 1 base from V and 6 bases from J, with 10 bases in between. Written as DNA, the CDR3 is TGTGCCAGCAGCTTAGTCCCGACTTCCAATGAGCAGTTCTTC. It codes for CASSLVPTSNEQFF.

The table lists this clonotype with many counts. The chain combines TRBV3-1 with TRBJ1-2, with TRBD1 matching over 7 bases. Germline V gives CDR1 LGHDT, CDR2 YNNKEL (reference sequence). V lost 6 bases and J lost 9; bases outside the gene matches: 10. The CDR3 is 13 residues long. CDR3 region: CASSDDRALSYTF. CDR3 coding DNA: TGTGCCAGCAGTGACGACAGGGCACTGAGCTACACCTTC.